This T cell receptor beta chain was recorded in a study of T cells after yellow fever vaccination. Study-wide context: SMART-Seq v4 Ultra Low Input handled preparation of low-cell-number fractions.

The TCR cDNA carried a universal primer site and UMIs from 5'RACE template switching. In TCRdb, the 5' RACE reads were re-called with MiXCR into one record per CDR3 protein. This table holds about 260,000 distinct CDR3 sequences, about 5% found once. J was trimmed by 1 base and V by 5 bases; bases with no gene match: 9. The CDR3 has 16 residues. Germline CDR1 is SGHTA and CDR2 is FQGNSA. This clonotype was seen a few times. What it binds is unknown. Overall study findings and caveats: The booster response re-showed most primary clones: 95% to 96% CD4, approximately 86% CD8. Clonotypes shared by both compartments, CD4 and CD8, made up a small share.

The material was CD4+ T cells sorted from PBMCs, obtained on the day of the yellow fever booster vaccination. The receptor comes from a man in his late teens or twenties who received the YFV17D yellow fever vaccine. This chain joins TRBV7-2 and TRBJ2-3, with 7 positions matching TRBD2. DNA for the CDR3: TGTGCCAGCAGCCCCTCTGGACGGGAGGGCACAGATACGCAGTATTTT. This gives the protein CASSPSGREGTDTQYF. Variable domain in full (rest from reference TRBV7-2 and TRBJ2-3): GAGVSQSPSNKVTEKGKDVELRCDPISGHTALYWYRQSLGQGLEFLIYFQGNSAPDKSGLPSDRFSAERTGGSVSTLTIQRTQQEDSAVYLCASSPSGREGTDTQYFGPGTRLTVL.